A single sample is the source of the 27 T cell receptor beta chains below, sequenced in a study of blood T cell repertoires in COVID-19. Only in-frame clones appear in the TCRdb table, and some are missing; sequencing was by immunoSEQ multiplex PCR. Of approximately 180,000 clones listed, roughly 88% are singletons. The sequenced sample consisted of peripheral blood. Receptors originate from a man between 60 and 70 years old with acute or convalescent COVID-19.

This clone was detected once. The rearrangement joins TRBV2 to TRBJ2-7, with 10 bases identical to TRBD2. Germline CDR1 SNHLY, CDR2 FYNNEI. The CDR3 contains 13 residues. V trimming: 6 bases; J trimming: 7 bases; junction bases outside the gene matches: 6. The CDR3 here is CASSLAGVGEQYF. The CDR3 bases are TGTGCCAGCAGCCTAGCGGGAGTCGGGGAGCAGTACTTC.

This CDR3 reads CASSPQGGGELFF. The CDR3 nucleotides are TGTGCCAGTAGCCCACAGGGGGGAGGGGAGCTGTTTTTT. The genes are TRBV19 and TRBJ2-2, with 8 bases that match TRBD1. The trim removed 6 bases at V and 8 bases at J, leaving 5 bases unmatched. Germline V lookup: CDR1 LNHDA, CDR2 SQIVND (reference sequence). The CDR3 contains 13 residues.

This clone has only a few counts. The chain has TRBV11-2 and TRBJ2-5, with D maybe TRBD2 (6 bases). The V gene lost 1 base and the J gene lost 13 bases, with 10 bases spanning the gap. Germline CDR1 reads SGHAT; CDR2 reads FQNNGV. The CDR3 is 11 amino acids. CDR3 sequence reads: CASSLGTSLYF. The DNA of the CDR3 is TGTGCCAGCAGCTTAGGAACTAGCCTGTACTTC.

This clone was counted once. The chain is built from TRBV2 and TRBJ1-5; D call uncertain. The CDR3 spans 15 residues. Germline-derived CDR1 and CDR2 are SNHLY and FYNNEI. The V end was cut by 2 bases, the J end by 0 bases, with 8 bases between. The CDR3 here is CASSETTFSNQPQHF. In DNA form, the CDR3 reads TGTGCCAGCAGTGAAACGACATTTAGCAATCAGCCCCAGCATTTT. The full variable domain, its missing parts supplied by reference TRBV2 and TRBJ1-5, is EPEVTQTPSHQVTQMGQEVILRCVPISNHLYFYWYRQILGQKVEFLVSFYNNEISEKSEIFDDQFSVERPDGSNFTLKIRSTKLEDSAMYFCASSETTFSNQPQHFGDGTRLSIL.

The genes are TRBV29-1 and TRBJ1-2; tentative D call: TRBD1 (5 bases). Looked up from germline, CDR1 is SQVTM and CDR2 is ANQGSEA. V lost 4 bases, J lost 5 bases, and 17 bases lay in between. The length of the CDR3 is 14 residues. DNA of the CDR3: TGCAGCGTTGGGGTGGCGTGGGGGGTATATGGCTACACCTTC. Protein: CSVGVAWGVYGYTF.

The V and J genes are TRBV7-3 and TRBJ2-2; 12 bases map to TRBD1. The trim removed 5 bases at V and 4 bases at J, leaving 17 bases unmatched. The CDR3 runs to 20 residues. The germline V gene has CDR1 SGHTA and CDR2 FQGTGA. CDR3 amino acids: CASSPHAVHRDRGPTGELFF. The CDR3 nucleotides are TGTGCCAGCAGCCCACATGCTGTGCACCGGGACAGGGGGCCCACCGGGGAGCTGTTTTTT.

V is TRBV2 and J is TRBJ1-1; possibly TRBD1 for D (5 bases). Germline assignment: CDR1 SNHLY and CDR2 FYNNEI. This CDR3 region has 12 residues. V was shortened by 3 bases and J by 10 bases, with 12 bases between the two germline ends. CDR3: CASSETGGPAFF. The CDR3 DNA sequence: TGTGCCAGCAGTGAGACGGGGGGTCCAGCTTTCTTT. The full variable domain, rest sourced from reference TRBV2 and TRBJ1-1, is EPEVTQTPSHQVTQMGQEVILRCVPISNHLYFYWYRQILGQKVEFLVSFYNNEISEKSEIFDDQFSVERPDGSNFTLKIRSTKLEDSAMYFCASSETGGPAFFGQGTRLTVV.

In DNA, the CDR3 is TGTGCCAGCAGTTCGACAGGACAGAACTACGAGCAGTACTTC. Its protein is CASSSTGQNYEQYF. The V and J genes are TRBV28 and TRBJ2-7; D may be TRBD1 (6 bases). Germline lookup yields CDR1 MDHEN and CDR2 SYDVKM. With 4 bases removed from V and 3 bases from J, the gap between germline ends came to 13 bases. The CDR3 covers 14 residues.

This chain connects TRBV2 to TRBJ1-3; D uncertain. The CDR3 consists of 13 residues. CDR1 SNHLY and CDR2 FYNNEI come from the germline V gene. Trimming removed 4 bases from V and 7 bases from J, with 11 bases in between. For the CDR3, the DNA is TGTGCCAGCAGTGTCATACCGCGGAACACCATATATTTT. Translated, it gives CASSVIPRNTIYF.

This clone was counted once. The chain employs TRBV18 and TRBJ2-1, with 7 bases fitting TRBD1. The CDR3 consists of 13 residues. The germline V gene encodes CDR1 KGHSH and CDR2 LQKENI. Trimming took 4 bases from V and 6 from J; bases not matched to a gene: 3. The CDR3 spells CASSQGQSNEQFF. CDR3 coding DNA: TGTGCCAGCTCACAGGGACAGAGCAATGAGCAGTTCTTC.

This rearrangement joins TRBV7-3 to TRBJ2-1, with 8 bases that match TRBD2. V lost 5 bases and J lost 0; bases outside the gene matches: 6. From germline, CDR1 is SGHTA and CDR2 FQGTGA. This CDR3 has 16 residues. The CDR3 bases are TGTGCCAGCAGCAAAACTAGCGGAAGCTCCTACAATGAGCAGTTCTTC. Its protein is CASSKTSGSSYNEQFF.

The J gene is TRBJ2-5, the V gene TRBV24-1, with 7 bases identical to TRBD1. The germline V gene encodes CDR1 KGHDR and CDR2 SFDVKD. The CDR3 spans 15 residues. V dropped 3 bases and J dropped 1; count of bases not matched to a gene: 4. The CDR3 DNA follows: TGTGCCACCAGTGATCCACAGGGGTCCCAAGAGACCCAGTACTTC. Translation: CATSDPQGSQETQYF.

In DNA, the CDR3 is TGTGCCAGCAGCCCGGACTCGACCCAGTACTTC. Its translation is CASSPDSTQYF. This chain uses TRBV11-2 with TRBJ2-5, with D perhaps matching TRBD2 (5 bases). The CDR3 consists of 11 residues. V was trimmed by 5 bases and J by 7 bases, leaving 8 bases between them. The germline V gene has CDR1 SGHAT and CDR2 FQNNGV.

The chain carries TRBV7-8 and TRBJ2-2, with a tentative D call TRBD2 (7 bases). V was clipped by 5 bases and J by 5 bases, with 15 bases between them. CDR3 length equals 15 residues. CDR1 is SGHVS, CDR2 FQNEAQ, per germline. The CDR3 coding sequence is TGTGCCAGCAGCCCAACAGGGAGGGTTACCGGGGAGCTGTTTTTT. Translating it yields CASSPTGRVTGELFF.

V is TRBV6-2 or TRBV6-3 and J is TRBJ1-1; D not resolved. V dropped 1 base and J dropped 0 bases, with 9 bases sitting between them. In germline, CDR1 is MNHEY, CDR2 SVGEGT. The CDR3 is 15 amino acids. For the CDR3, the DNA is TGTGCCAGCAGTTACTTACGGTCGATGAACACTGAAGCTTTCTTT. Residues: CASSYLRSMNTEAFF.

The chain recombines TRBV6-5 with TRBJ1-2; the match to TRBD1 covers 8 bases. The CDR3 extends over 13 amino acids. Unmatched junction bases numbered 7, after V lost 6 bases and J lost 7 bases. The germline gives CDR1 MNHEY, CDR2 SVGAGI. Here the CDR3 reads CASSGQGMVGYTF. In nucleotides, the CDR3 is TGTGCCAGCAGCGGACAGGGAATGGTTGGCTACACCTTC.

The rearrangement joins TRBV7-2 to TRBJ2-7; D is perhaps TRBD2 (5 bases). V was shortened by 1 base and J by 7 bases, with 11 bases between the two germline ends. Looked up from germline, CDR1 is SGHTA and CDR2 is FQGNSA. The CDR3 covers 13 residues. The CDR3 DNA is TGTGCCAGCAGCTTAGGAGGGTCTAGGGAGCAGTACTTC. This gives the protein CASSLGGSREQYF.

The V call is TRBV19, the J call TRBJ2-2; 7 positions agree with TRBD1. Germline CDR1 LNHDA, CDR2 SQIVND (reference sequence). V was clipped by 5 bases and J by 1 base; unmatched bases: 7. The CDR3 loop spans 16 amino acids. The CDR3 loop reads CASSRQGLGNTGELFF. CDR3 DNA sequence: TGTGCCAGTAGTCGACAGGGCCTGGGGAACACCGGGGAGCTGTTTTTT. Drawing the rest from reference TRBV19 and TRBJ2-2, the complete variable domain is DGGITQSPKYLFRKEGQNVTLSCEQNLNHDAMYWYRQDPGQGLRLIYYSQIVNDFQKGDIAEGYSVSREKKESFPLTVTSAQKNPTAFYLCASSRQGLGNTGELFFGEGSRLTVL.

V gene TRBV5-1 combines with J gene TRBJ2-2; possible D gene TRBD1, 5 bases. The ends were cut back, 4 bases at V and 4 bases at J, with 11 bases in the middle. This CDR3 region has 14 residues. CDR1 and CDR2 from the germline V gene are SGHRS and YFSETQ. CDR3 region: CASSLGQATGELFF. As DNA, the CDR3 is TGCGCCAGCAGCCTCGGACAAGCCACCGGGGAGCTGTTTTTT. The variable domain in full, completed from reference TRBV5-1 and TRBJ2-2, reads KAGVTQTPRYLIKTRGQQVTLSCSPISGHRSVSWYQQTPGQGLQFLFEYFSETQRNKGNFPGRFSGRQFSNSRSEMNVSTLELGDSALYLCASSLGQATGELFFGEGSRLTVL.

J is TRBJ2-3 and V is TRBV5-1; D possibly corresponds to TRBD2 (5 bases). From germline, CDR1 is SGHRS and CDR2 YFSETQ. V gave up 3 bases and J gave up 2 bases, with 10 bases separating them. The CDR3 loop spans 14 amino acids. The CDR3 is CASSSRGYTDTQYF. DNA for the CDR3: TGCGCCAGCAGCTCCCGGGGTTACACAGATACGCAGTATTTT.

This rearrangement joins TRBV9 to TRBJ2-1; 7 nucleotides match TRBD2. Per the germline V gene, CDR1 is SGDLS and CDR2 is YYNGEE. V trimming: 4 bases; J trimming: 3 bases; junction bases outside the gene matches: 7. The CDR3 covers 15 residues. The CDR3 here is CASSPSGIHYNEQFF. CDR3 DNA sequence: TGTGCCAGCAGCCCCAGCGGGATTCACTACAATGAGCAGTTCTTC. Using reference TRBV9 and TRBJ2-1 for the parts outside the CDR3, the full variable domain is DSGVTQTPKHLITATGQRVTLRCSPRSGDLSVYWYQQSLDQGLQFLIQYYNGEERAKGNILERFSAQQFPDLHSELNLSSLELGDSALYFCASSPSGIHYNEQFFGPGTRLTVL.

V is TRBV19 and J is TRBJ2-3, with D hard to call. The ends were cut back, 3 bases at V and 4 bases at J, with 8 bases in the middle. The CDR3 has 13 amino acids. Germline CDR1 LNHDA, CDR2 SQIVND (reference sequence). As DNA, the CDR3 is TGTGCCAGTAGTATGTCTTTTTCAGATACGCAGTATTTT. This gives the protein CASSMSFSDTQYF.

This clone appeared once. V gene TRBV29-1 combines with J gene TRBJ2-3; D remains ambiguous. The V and J ends lost 7 bases and 2 bases respectively, with 10 bases between them. Germline loops: CDR1 SQVTM, CDR2 ANQGSEA. This CDR3 contains 12 residues. The CDR3, as DNA: TGCAGCGGTTGGGCATTCACAGATACGCAGTATTTT. This codes for CSGWAFTDTQYF.

V and J are TRBV7-2 and TRBJ1-2; no firm D call. V was trimmed by 4 bases and J by 8 bases, leaving 17 bases between them. This CDR3 is 14 amino acids long. Germline CDR1 reads SGHTA; CDR2 reads FQGNSA. In nucleotides, the CDR3 is TGTGCCAGCAGCTCTAGGACGGAGAGGGCGGGCTACACCTTC. Protein: CASSSRTERAGYTF.

The chain joins TRBV6-4 to TRBJ1-1, with TRBD1 as a possible D gene (5 bases). This CDR3 is 16 amino acids long. Germline V gene sequence: CDR1 MRHNA, CDR2 SNTAGT. Trimming removed 0 bases at V and 2 bases at J, with 13 bases between. The CDR3 DNA is TGTGCCAGCAGTGACTCAAGGGGCCCCCTTAACACTGAAGCTTTCTTT. This sequence encodes CASSDSRGPLNTEAFF.

The chain has TRBV9 and TRBJ2-7; D is uncertain. Germline V gene lookup returns CDR1 SGDLS and CDR2 YYNGEE. V was trimmed by 0 bases and J by 5 bases, leaving 9 bases between them. The CDR3 sequence is 13 residues long. This chain's CDR3 is CASSVEVEDEQYF. The CDR3, as DNA: TGTGCCAGCAGCGTAGAAGTTGAGGACGAGCAGTACTTC.

CDR3 sequence reads: CASSAPGVGTQYF. The CDR3 DNA reads TGTGCCAGCAGCGCACCCGGGGTTGGGACCCAGTACTTC. V gene TRBV7-3 combines with J gene TRBJ2-5, with D possibly TRBD2 on 5 matching bases. The V end lost 5 bases, the J end lost 7 bases, and 14 bases lay between the germline ends. The CDR3 consists of 13 residues. Germline V lookup: CDR1 SGHTA, CDR2 FQGTGA.